The 10 T cell receptor beta chains presented below share a single source sample, sequenced in a study of low-dose radiotherapy and immunotherapy resistance in tumors. Gene-specific TRAV and TRBV primers were used for first-strand cDNA, covering alpha and beta chains. The PCR that amplified TCRs ran for approximately 20 cycles, relying on a constant-region primer and a V-primer adapter. Using its own MiXCR run on the reads, TCRdb lists one record per CDR3 protein. The sample has 80,000 to 95,000 distinct CDR3 sequences, more than 8.5% seen once; the top ten hold about 1%. The sample's time point: before trial treatment. Material: PBMCs, obtained before treatment. The source of these receptors is a male donor with prostate cancer.

This clonotype was counted a few times. The rearrangement links TRBV3-1 to TRBJ2-1, with 11 positions matching TRBD1. Germline-derived CDR1 and CDR2 are LGHDT and YNNKEL (reference sequence). The CDR3 runs to 11 residues. V was clipped by 5 bases and J by 15 bases; unmatched bases: 3. The CDR3 DNA follows: TGTGCCAGCAGCGGGGACAGGGGGTGGTTCTTC. This codes for CASSGDRGWFF.

This clonotype was observed many times. The chain is built from TRBV5-4 and TRBJ1-2; TRBD1 aligns across 8 bases. Germline trimming cut 3 bases from V and 2 bases from J; bases unmatched to any gene: 9. CDR1 SGHNT and CDR2 YYREEE come from the germline V gene (reference sequence). This CDR3 comprises 16 residues. This CDR3 reads CASSSTPGQANYGYTF. The CDR3, as DNA: TGTGCCAGCAGCTCAACTCCGGGACAGGCAAACTATGGCTACACCTTC.

In this sample, this clonotype turned up many times. This sequence joins TRBV6-5 and TRBJ2-7, with 10 positions matching TRBD2. The germline gives CDR1 MNHEY, CDR2 SVGAGI. CDR3 length: 14 amino acids. V lost 6 bases and J lost 2; bases outside the gene matches: 4. The DNA for the CDR3 is TGTGCCAGCAGGCGGACTAGCGGTCCCTACGAGCAGTACTTC. It specifies CASRRTSGPYEQYF.

In this sample, this clonotype turned up many times. The V and J genes are TRBV29-1 and TRBJ1-2; D gene ambiguous. The CDR3 totals 13 residues. Germline CDR1 is SQVTM and CDR2 is ANQGSEA. V dropped 3 bases and J dropped 2 bases, with 10 bases sitting between them. CDR3 in DNA: TGCAGCGTTGACGGCGATCAAAACTATGGCTACACCTTC. Translating gives CSVDGDQNYGYTF.

This clonotype was seen at least ten times. The chain has TRBV19 and TRBJ1-2; 7 bases match TRBD1. CDR1 is LNHDA and CDR2 is SQIVND in the germline V gene (reference sequence). The CDR3 runs to 15 residues. Trimming cost V 6 bases and J 4 bases; bases outside gene matches: 11. The CDR3 is CASSRDRPDFYGYTF. The CDR3, as DNA: TGTGCCAGTAGCAGGGACAGACCCGACTTCTATGGCTACACCTTC.

This clonotype appeared many times. This chain links TRBV5-1 with TRBJ2-2; maybe TRBD1 (5 bases). V was pared by 5 bases and J by 0 bases, with 11 bases between. Germline lookup yields CDR1 SGHRS and CDR2 YFSETQ. The CDR3 consists of 15 residues. CDR3 protein: CASRVTAANTGELFF. The CDR3, as DNA: TGCGCCAGCAGGGTGACAGCCGCGAACACCGGGGAGCTGTTTTTT.

This clonotype has just a few counts. CDR3 sequence: CASSLWDLNTEAFF. In nucleotides, the CDR3 is TGCGCCAGCAGCTTGTGGGACTTGAACACTGAAGCTTTCTTT. The rearrangement links TRBV5-1 to TRBJ1-1; D is perhaps TRBD1 (5 bases). Germline CDR1 is SGHRS and CDR2 is YFSETQ. V was pared by 1 base and J by 0 bases, with 7 bases between. The length of the CDR3 is 14 residues.

This clonotype was detected many times. The rearrangement links TRBV19 to TRBJ2-5, with D maybe TRBD1 (5 bases). Germline loops: CDR1 LNHDA, CDR2 SQIVND (reference sequence). This CDR3 is built from 13 residues. With 8 bases removed from V and 1 base from J, the gap between germline ends came to 11 bases. The CDR3 region has the DNA TGTGCCAGTTCGAACAGGCCCCAAGAGACCCAGTACTTC. Its protein is CASSNRPQETQYF.

Of note for this clonotype: The DNA is omitted, as the CDR3 cannot be located on it reliably, and the CDR3 follows TCRdb's listing. This chain links TRBV18 with TRBJ2-2. The CDR3 contains 14 residues when both ends are counted. Germline CDR1 is KGHSH and CDR2 is LQKENI. CDR3 protein: CASSPVPTGELFFF.

This clonotype has at least ten counts. The rearrangement joins TRBV4-3 to TRBJ1-5; D gene uncertain. V lost 0 bases and J 0 bases, leaving 6 bases between the germline ends. This CDR3 spans 15 amino acids. The germline V gene has CDR1 LGHNA and CDR2 YSLEER. The CDR3 spells CASSQETDSNQPQHF. The CDR3 coding sequence is TGCGCCAGCAGCCAAGAGACGGATAGCAATCAGCCCCAGCATTTT.